This TCR beta chain is from a study of response to subunit inactivated influenza vaccine. Study outcomes and limitations: There was a suggestion from the authors that each seasonal influenza vaccination recruits few new T cells.

This clonotype turned up a few times. The antigen is unknown. MiXCR, run by TCRdb on the RT-PCR reads, gives a single entry per CDR3 protein. The repertoire consists of 650,000 or so distinct CDR3 sequences, with 13% to 15% occurring once and the leading ten covering approximately 7.6%. The ends lost 5 bases at V and 5 bases at J; junction bases unmatched: 11. This CDR3 is built from 14 residues. Germline CDR1 and CDR2: SQVTM and ANQGSEA. The rearrangement joins TRBV29-1 to TRBJ2-7, with 8 bases fitting TRBD1. The sequence came from a man in his forties or fifties who received an inactivated influenza vaccine. Sequenced here: PBMCs from blood, sampled around two weeks before vaccination. CDR3 sequence reads: CSVIAGGAPDEQYF. The DNA of the CDR3 is TGCAGCGTTATAGCAGGGGGCGCCCCGGACGAGCAGTACTTC.